The present T cell receptor beta chain was sequenced within a study of graft-versus-host responses after intestinal transplantation. Overall study context: Each recipient received anti-thymocyte globulin induction, then tacrolimus and steroids for 2 to 4 years. Study-wide points: Individuals carrying graft-donor T cell macrochimerism showed high graft-versus-host to host-versus-graft clonal ratios in allografts. Recipient bone marrow held GvH clones, some seen earlier in ileum or blood. The study associated peak circulating GvH clone levels with early post-transplant HvG declines.

Clones were read by immunoSEQ multiplex PCR, and TCRdb kept only the in-frame ones, dropping some. The sample carries tens of thousands of clones, 94% recorded once. Germline V gene sequence: CDR1 MNHEY, CDR2 SVGAGI. Deletions cut 6 bases from V and 0 bases from J, with 6 bases between. This CDR3 has 13 amino acids. As for this clone: Its target is unknown.

This TCR came from a human donor who was the organ donor for an intestinal transplant. The sequenced sample was unstimulated CD4+ T cells sorted from spleen or lymph node cells, obtained before transplant. V usage is TRBV6-5 and J usage is TRBJ1-3; no clear D gene. The CDR3 region is CASRKSSGNTIYF. In nucleotides, the CDR3 is TGTGCCAGCAGGAAGAGCTCTGGAAACACCATATATTTT.